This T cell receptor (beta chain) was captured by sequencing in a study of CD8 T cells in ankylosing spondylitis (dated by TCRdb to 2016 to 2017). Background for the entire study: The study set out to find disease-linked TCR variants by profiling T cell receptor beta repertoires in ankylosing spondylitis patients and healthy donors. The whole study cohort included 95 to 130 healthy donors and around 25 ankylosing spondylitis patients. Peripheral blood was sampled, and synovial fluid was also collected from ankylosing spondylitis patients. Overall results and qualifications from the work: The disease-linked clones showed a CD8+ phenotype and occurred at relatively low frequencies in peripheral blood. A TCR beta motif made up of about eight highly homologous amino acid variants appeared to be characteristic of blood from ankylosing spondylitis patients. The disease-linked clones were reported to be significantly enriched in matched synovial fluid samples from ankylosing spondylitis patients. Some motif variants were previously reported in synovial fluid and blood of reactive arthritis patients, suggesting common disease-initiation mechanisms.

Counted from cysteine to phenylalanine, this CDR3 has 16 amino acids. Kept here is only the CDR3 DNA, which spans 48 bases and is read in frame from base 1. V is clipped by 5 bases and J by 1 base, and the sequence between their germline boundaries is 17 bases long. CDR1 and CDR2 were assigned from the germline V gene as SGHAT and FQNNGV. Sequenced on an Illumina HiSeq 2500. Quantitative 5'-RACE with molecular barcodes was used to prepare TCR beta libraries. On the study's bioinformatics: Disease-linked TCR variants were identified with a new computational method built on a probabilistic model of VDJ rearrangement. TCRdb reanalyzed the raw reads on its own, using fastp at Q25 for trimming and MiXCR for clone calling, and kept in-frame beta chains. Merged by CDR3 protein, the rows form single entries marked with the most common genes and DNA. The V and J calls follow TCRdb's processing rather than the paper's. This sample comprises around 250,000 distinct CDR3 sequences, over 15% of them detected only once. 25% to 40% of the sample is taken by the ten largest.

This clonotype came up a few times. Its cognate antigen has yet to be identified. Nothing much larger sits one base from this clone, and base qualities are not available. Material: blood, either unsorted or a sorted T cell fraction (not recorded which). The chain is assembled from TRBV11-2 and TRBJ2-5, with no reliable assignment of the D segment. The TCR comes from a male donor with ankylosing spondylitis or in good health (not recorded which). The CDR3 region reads CASSPILADPQETQYF. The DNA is TGTGCCAGCAGCCCCATATTGGCGGACCCCCAAGAGACCCAGTACTTC.